A single sample is the source of the 11 T cell receptor beta chains below, sequenced in a study of lymphopenia after photon versus proton radiotherapy. Here immunoSEQ multiplex PCR was the method, and the copy in TCRdb shows in-frame clones only, minus some. This table has 160,000 or so clones, around nine tenths appearing once. Sequencing was performed on peripheral blood, taken from a patient treated with photon-based radiotherapy. Source of these receptors: a man aged 50-59 years with gastric cancer.

The CDR3 DNA sequence: TGCGCCAGCAGCCAAGGGACAGGGGAGAACTATGGCTACACCTTC. It encodes CASSQGTGENYGYTF. The V and J genes are TRBV4-1 and TRBJ1-2; 9 bases are a match to TRBD1. Unmatched junction bases numbered 2, after V lost 1 base and J lost 2 bases. This CDR3 contains 15 residues. Germline loops: CDR1 MGHRA, CDR2 YSYEKL.

As concerns this clone: Other DNA variants within this sample encode the same CDR3. The rearrangement links TRBV11-2 to TRBJ2-7; D is uncertain. The germline V gene encodes CDR1 SGHAT and CDR2 FQNNGV. The CDR3 is 16 residues long. Trimming left V 5 bases short and J 5 bases short, with 22 bases between. In nucleotides, the CDR3 is TGTGCCAGCAGCCCTCCTATGTACTTTCAACGGAACGAGCAGTACTTC. This codes for CASSPPMYFQRNEQYF.

This clone has only one observation. V gene TRBV28 combines with J gene TRBJ1-5; D not resolved. V shed 3 bases and J shed 2 bases, with 8 bases lying between them. In germline, CDR1 is MDHEN, CDR2 SYDVKM. CDR3 length equals 14 residues. The DNA of the CDR3 is TGTGCCAGCAGTTTCGGGCTGGGCAATCAGCCCCAGCATTTT. Translating it yields CASSFGLGNQPQHF.

The V gene is TRBV18, the J gene TRBJ2-7, with D unclear. CDR1 and CDR2 (germline): KGHSH, LQKENI. The V and J ends lost 5 bases and 2 bases respectively, with 13 bases between them. The CDR3 consists of 14 residues. The CDR3 loop is CASSILADAYEQYF. CDR3 nucleotide sequence: TGTGCCAGCTCAATCTTGGCAGACGCCTACGAGCAGTACTTC.

The chain links TRBV4-1 to TRBJ1-2; no definite D call. CDR1 is MGHRA, CDR2 YSYEKL, per germline. Trimming shortened V by 0 bases and J by 4 bases, and 15 bases separated the two germline ends. This CDR3 is built from 16 residues. The CDR3 bases are TGCGCCAGCAGCCAAGAAGGCAAAGGCCGGGGCTATGGCTACACCTTC. This sequence encodes CASSQEGKGRGYGYTF.

The gene calls are TRBV6-1 and TRBJ2-7; a possible D gene is TRBD1 (7 bases). CDR1 MNHNS and CDR2 SASEGT come from the germline V gene. V was shortened by 2 bases and J by 3 bases, with 17 bases between the two germline ends. This CDR3 has 16 residues. The CDR3 reads CASSESGGTELYEQYF. In DNA form, the CDR3 reads TGTGCCAGCAGTGAATCGGGCGGGACAGAGCTCTACGAGCAGTACTTC.

This clone occurred once. The chain couples TRBV19 to TRBJ2-7; perhaps D is TRBD1 or TRBD2 (7 bases each). Per germline, CDR1 LNHDA and CDR2 SQIVND (reference sequence). Trimming shortened V by 5 bases and J by 6 bases, and 11 bases separated the two germline ends. The CDR3 length is 12 residues. CDR3 sequence reads: CASSPRGGEQYF. Here the CDR3 DNA reads TGTGCCAGTAGTCCCAGGGGGGGCGAGCAGTACTTC. The full variable domain, completed using reference TRBV19 and TRBJ2-7, is DGGITQSPKYLFRKEGQNVTLSCEQNLNHDAMYWYRQDPGQGLRLIYYSQIVNDFQKGDIAEGYSVSREKKESFPLTVTSAQKNPTAFYLCASSPRGGEQYFGPGTRLTVT.

This chain joins TRBV28 and TRBJ1-4, with 8 positions matching TRBD1. Germline CDR1 reads MDHEN; CDR2 reads SYDVKM. This CDR3 is built from 16 residues. The V segment lost 5 bases and the J segment 4 bases; nucleotides outside the gene matches: 9. This chain's CDR3 is CASSPFRGRGNEKLFF. CDR3 DNA: TGTGCCAGCAGTCCATTCAGGGGGCGCGGTAATGAAAAACTGTTTTTT.

This chain uses TRBV28 with TRBJ1-4; no clear D. Germline assignment: CDR1 MDHEN and CDR2 SYDVKM. V lost 4 bases, J lost 5 bases, and 11 bases lay in between. This CDR3 has 14 residues. CDR3 DNA sequence: TGTGCCAGCAGTTCATTTACCCTCAATGAAAAACTGTTTTTT. The encoded protein is CASSSFTLNEKLFF. Looking up the rest from reference TRBV28 and TRBJ1-4 gives the full variable domain: DVKVTQSSRYLVKRTGEKVFLECVQDMDHENMFWYRQDPGLGLRLIYFSYDVKMKEKGDIPEGYSVSREKKERFSLILESASTNQTSMYLCASSSFTLNEKLFFGSGTQLSVL.

In this sample, this clone turned up a few times. The V call is TRBV11-3, the J call TRBJ2-1; 9 positions match TRBD1. With V trimmed by 5 bases and J by 9 bases, 8 bases remained unmatched. Germline CDR1 and CDR2: SGHNT and YENEEA. The CDR3 contains 14 residues. The CDR3 DNA sequence: TGTGCCAGCAGCCGGACAGGGGCTTTTGGTGAGCAGTTCTTC. Translated, it gives CASSRTGAFGEQFF.

DNA of the CDR3: TGTGCCTGGACTCCCGACAGATACAATGAGCAGTTCTTC. It encodes CAWTPDRYNEQFF. The rearrangement uses TRBV30 and TRBJ2-1, with a weak D call TRBD1 (5 bases). V gave up 4 bases and J gave up 4 bases, with 11 bases separating them. Per germline, CDR1 GTSNPN and CDR2 SVGIG (reference sequence). This CDR3 spans 13 amino acids.